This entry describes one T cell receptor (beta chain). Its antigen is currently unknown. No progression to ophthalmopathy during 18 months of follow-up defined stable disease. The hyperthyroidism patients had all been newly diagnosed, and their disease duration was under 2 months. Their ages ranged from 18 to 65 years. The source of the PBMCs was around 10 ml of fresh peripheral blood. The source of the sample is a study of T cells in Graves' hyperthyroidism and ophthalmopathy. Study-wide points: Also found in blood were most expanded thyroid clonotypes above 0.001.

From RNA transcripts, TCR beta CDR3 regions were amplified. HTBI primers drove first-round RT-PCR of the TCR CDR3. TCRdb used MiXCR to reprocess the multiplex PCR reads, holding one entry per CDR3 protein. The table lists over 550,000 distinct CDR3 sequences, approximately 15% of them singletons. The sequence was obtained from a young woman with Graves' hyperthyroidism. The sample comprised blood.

CDR3 residues: CSATPLGKGNEQFF. The CDR3, as DNA: TGCAGTGCTACCCCCCTAGGGAAGGGCAATGAGCAGTTCTTC. This chain uses TRBV20-1 with TRBJ2-1, with no clear D. Trimming took off 4 bases at V and 6 bases at J, with 16 bases between the two ends. This CDR3 spans 14 amino acids. CDR1 and CDR2 from the germline V gene are DFQATT and SNEGSKA (reference sequence).